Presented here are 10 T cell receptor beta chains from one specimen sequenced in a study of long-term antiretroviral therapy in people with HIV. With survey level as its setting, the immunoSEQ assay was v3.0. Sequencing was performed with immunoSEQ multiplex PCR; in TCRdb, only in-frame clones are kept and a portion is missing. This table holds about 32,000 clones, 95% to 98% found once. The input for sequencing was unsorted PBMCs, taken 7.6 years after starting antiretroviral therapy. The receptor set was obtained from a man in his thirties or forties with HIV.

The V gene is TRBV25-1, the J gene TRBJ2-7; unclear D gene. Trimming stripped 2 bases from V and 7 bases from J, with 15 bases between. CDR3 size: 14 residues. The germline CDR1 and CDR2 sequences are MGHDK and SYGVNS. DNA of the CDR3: TGTGCCAGCAGTGAAGAAGAAAGGCGGCGAGAGCAGTACTTC. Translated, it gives CASSEEERRREQYF.

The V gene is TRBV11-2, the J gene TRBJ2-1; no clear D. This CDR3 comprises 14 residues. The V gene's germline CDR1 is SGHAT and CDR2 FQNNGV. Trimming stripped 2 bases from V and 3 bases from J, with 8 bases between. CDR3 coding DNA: TGTGCCAGCAGCTTAATTCGGGTCTACAATGAGCAGTTCTTC. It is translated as CASSLIRVYNEQFF.

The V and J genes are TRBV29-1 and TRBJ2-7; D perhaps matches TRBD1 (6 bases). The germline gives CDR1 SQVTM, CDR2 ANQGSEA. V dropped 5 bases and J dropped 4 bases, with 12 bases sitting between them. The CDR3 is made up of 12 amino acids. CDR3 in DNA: TGCAGCGTTAGGAAGGACAGTTACGAGCAGTACTTC. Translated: CSVRKDSYEQYF.

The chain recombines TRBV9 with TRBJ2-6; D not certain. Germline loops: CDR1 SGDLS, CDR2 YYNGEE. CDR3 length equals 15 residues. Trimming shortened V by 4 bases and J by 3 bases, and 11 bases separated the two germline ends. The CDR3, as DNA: TGTGCCAGCAGCAAGGACCCGATTGGGGCCAACGTCCTGACTTTC. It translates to CASSKDPIGANVLTF.

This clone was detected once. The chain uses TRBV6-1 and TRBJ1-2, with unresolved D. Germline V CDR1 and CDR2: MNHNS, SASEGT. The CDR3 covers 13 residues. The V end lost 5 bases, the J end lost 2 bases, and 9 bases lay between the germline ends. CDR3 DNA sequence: TGTGCCAGCAGTCTAGCTGTCAACTATGGCTACACCTTC. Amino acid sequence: CASSLAVNYGYTF.

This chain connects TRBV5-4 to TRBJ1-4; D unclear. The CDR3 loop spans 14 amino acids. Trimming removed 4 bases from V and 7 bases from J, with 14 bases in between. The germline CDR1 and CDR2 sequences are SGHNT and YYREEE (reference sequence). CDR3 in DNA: TGTGCCAGCAGCGTTGGTGGGGTAGGTGAAAAACTGTTTTTT. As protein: CASSVGGVGEKLFF.

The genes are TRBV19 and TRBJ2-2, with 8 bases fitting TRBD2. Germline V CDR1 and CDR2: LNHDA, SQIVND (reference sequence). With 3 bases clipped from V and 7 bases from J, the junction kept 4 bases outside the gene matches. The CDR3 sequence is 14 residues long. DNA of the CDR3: TGTGCCAGTAGTATCGGGGGGGCCGACGGGGAGCTGTTTTTT. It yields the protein CASSIGGADGELFF.

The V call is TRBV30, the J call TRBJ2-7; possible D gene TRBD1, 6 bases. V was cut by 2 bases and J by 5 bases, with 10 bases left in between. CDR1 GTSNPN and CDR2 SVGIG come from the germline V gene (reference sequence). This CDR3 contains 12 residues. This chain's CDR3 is CAWSSQGNEQYF. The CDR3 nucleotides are TGTGCCTGGAGTTCACAGGGCAACGAGCAGTACTTC. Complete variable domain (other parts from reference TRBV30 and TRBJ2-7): SQTIHQWPATLVQPVGSPLSLECTVEGTSNPNLYWYRQAAGRGLQLLFYSVGIGQISSEVPQNLSASRPQDRQFILSSKKLLLSDSGFYLCAWSSQGNEQYFGPGTRLTVT.

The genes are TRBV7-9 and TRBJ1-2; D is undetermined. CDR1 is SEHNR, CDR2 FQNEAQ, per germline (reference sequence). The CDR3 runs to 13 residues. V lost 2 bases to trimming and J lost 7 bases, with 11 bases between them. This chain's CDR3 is CASSLNQVSGYTF. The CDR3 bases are TGTGCCAGCAGCTTAAATCAGGTCTCTGGCTACACCTTC.

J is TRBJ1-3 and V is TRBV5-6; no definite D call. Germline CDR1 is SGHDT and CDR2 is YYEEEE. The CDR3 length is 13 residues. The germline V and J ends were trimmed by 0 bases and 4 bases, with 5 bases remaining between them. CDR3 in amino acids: CASSLDEGNTIYF. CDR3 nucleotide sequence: TGTGCCAGCAGCTTGGATGAGGGAAACACCATATATTTT.